This TCR beta chain derives from a study of blood T cell repertoires in COVID-19. The trim removed 5 bases at V and 3 bases at J, leaving 16 bases unmatched. Germline V gives CDR1 LNHDA, CDR2 SQIVND (reference sequence). The length of the CDR3 is 17 residues. Assay: immunoSEQ multiplex PCR; the TCRdb copy retains only in-frame clones and omits some. The repertoire includes fewer than 250,000 clones, approximately 91% of them detected once, and under 7.5% sits in the top ten. The chain combines TRBV19 with TRBJ2-7; 7 nucleotides align to TRBD1. The sample taken for sequencing was peripheral blood. The source of this sequence is a man aged 60 to 69 who had recovered from COVID-19. This CDR3 is CASSSHSRQGSLYEQYF. The CDR3, as DNA: TGTGCCAGTAGTTCCCACTCAAGACAGGGAAGCCTCTACGAGCAGTACTTC.